Listed here is a single TCR beta chain. The target antigen is unknown. J was trimmed by 6 bases and V by 7 bases; bases with no gene match: 10. This CDR3 region has 15 residues. Germline assignment: CDR1 LNHDA and CDR2 SQIVND (reference sequence). These data are taken from a study of OX40 agonist ivuxolimab in advanced cancers. Study background: Patients received intravenous ivuxolimab every 2 weeks at 0.01 to 10 mg/kg.

The study's findings and limits: Low clonal expansion, among the lowest seen, marked partial responders at 0.1-3.0 mg/kg.

Profiling relied on immunoSEQ multiplex PCR, and the TCRdb table lists in-frame clones only, not all of them. The table has 20,000 to 30,000 clones, 80% to 90% seen once. The genes are TRBV19 and TRBJ1-5; 9 bases are shared with TRBD1. This specimen was CD4+ or CD8+ T cells sorted from blood, taken in a trial of the OX40 agonist ivuxolimab. This clonotype was sampled from an adult with an advanced solid tumor such as melanoma, head and neck, liver or kidney cancer. CDR3 in amino acids: CASKARGQGGQPQHF. DNA for the CDR3: TGTGCCAGTAAAGCCCGGGGACAGGGCGGTCAGCCCCAGCATTTT.